Below are 31 T cell receptor beta chains sequenced from a single sample in a study of regulatory T cells in long-lasting Graves disease. As to time point: newly diagnosed GD, antithyroid drugs for less than 3 months. Isolated PBMC RNA provided the starting material for the TCR library. Library construction for TCR beta used iRepertoire HTBI primers and Arm-PCR of CDR3 regions. TCRdb re-analysed the multiplex PCR reads in MiXCR, keeping a single row per CDR3 protein. The table has about 610,000 distinct CDR3 sequences, 15% to 20% seen once. The data also belong to a second study, concerning T cells in Graves' hyperthyroidism and ophthalmopathy.

Sequenced material: peripheral blood mononuclear cells (PBMCs), taken at new diagnosis, from a patient treated with antithyroid drugs. Receptors were obtained from a man younger than 30 with Graves disease.

This clonotype was found many times. The gene calls are TRBV30 and TRBJ1-2; D gene uncertain. The germline V and J ends were trimmed by 3 bases and 2 bases, with 7 bases remaining between them. CDR3 size: 12 residues. Looked up from germline, CDR1 is GTSNPN and CDR2 is SVGIG (reference sequence). The DNA for the CDR3 is TGTGCCTGGAGCCGGACCAACTATGGCTACACCTTC. Translating gives CAWSRTNYGYTF.

The genes are TRBV19 and TRBJ2-7; D gene unclear. CDR1 is LNHDA and CDR2 is SQIVND in the germline V gene (reference sequence). There are 13 residues in the CDR3. Deletions cut 0 bases from V and 4 bases from J, with 7 bases between. The CDR3: CASSIDPPYEQYF. CDR3 bases: TGTGCCAGTAGTATAGATCCACCTTACGAGCAGTACTTC.

The rearrangement links TRBV7-9 to TRBJ2-7, with D possibly being TRBD1 (5 bases). The germline gives CDR1 SEHNR, CDR2 FQNEAQ (reference sequence). V lost 9 bases and J lost 5, with 14 bases in between. The CDR3 is 12 amino acids. This CDR3 is CASHRTNDEQYF. As DNA, the CDR3 is TGTGCCAGTCACAGGACAAATGACGAGCAGTACTTC.

V and J are TRBV29-1 and TRBJ2-1; D gene unclear. Trimming pared 6 bases from V and 4 bases from J, leaving 13 bases between. The CDR3 extends over 13 amino acids. CDR1 is SQVTM and CDR2 is ANQGSEA in the germline V gene. CDR3 loop: CSVVMRAYNEQFF. CDR3 in DNA: TGCAGCGTCGTGATGCGCGCTTACAATGAGCAGTTCTTC.

J is TRBJ2-2 and V is TRBV5-1, with D hard to call. Between the trimmed V and J ends, which lost 1 base and 4 bases, there was a span of 20 bases. CDR3 length: 18 residues. Per the germline V gene, CDR1 is SGHRS and CDR2 is YFSETQ. The CDR3 is CASSLRAAPKSTTGELFF. The CDR3 DNA sequence: TGCGCCAGCAGCTTGAGGGCTGCACCGAAGTCGACCACCGGGGAGCTGTTTTTT.

This clonotype has a handful of counts. This chain links TRBV11-1 with TRBJ2-2; 8 bases fit TRBD1. Looked up from germline, CDR1 is SGHAT and CDR2 is FQDESV (reference sequence). The J segment lost 5 bases and the V segment lost 1 base, leaving 6 bases of the junction unmatched. The CDR3 runs to 16 residues. The CDR3 is CASSLEGQVFTGELFF. CDR3 nucleotides: TGTGCCAGCAGCTTAGAGGGACAGGTCTTTACCGGGGAGCTGTTTTTT.

This clonotype was counted ten times or more. The V call is TRBV20-1, the J call TRBJ1-2; D is unclear. The CDR3 covers 15 residues. Per the germline V gene, CDR1 is DFQATT and CDR2 is SNEGSKA (reference sequence). V was trimmed by 0 bases and J by 0 bases, leaving 11 bases between them. The CDR3 reads CSARDLGYTNYGYTF. The DNA of the CDR3 is TGCAGTGCTAGAGATCTGGGCTACACTAACTATGGCTACACCTTC.

This clonotype was seen ten or more times. This chain links TRBV12-3 or TRBV12-4 with TRBJ2-1, with a possible D match to TRBD2 (6 bases). The CDR3 runs 17 residues. V lost 1 base to trimming and J lost 7 bases, with 20 bases between them. This CDR3 reads CASSLGGVGRAGNEQFF. DNA of the CDR3: TGTGCCAGCAGTTTAGGAGGGGTGGGGAGAGCGGGTAATGAGCAGTTCTTC.

Only a few counts were recorded for this clonotype. The chain uses TRBV18 and TRBJ2-2; perhaps D is TRBD1 or TRBD2 (5 bases each). Deletions cut 0 bases from V and 4 bases from J, with 15 bases between. Germline assignment: CDR1 KGHSH and CDR2 LQKENI. The CDR3 covers 17 residues. The CDR3 loop is CASSPPLRGLITGELFF. The CDR3 region has the DNA TGTGCCAGCTCACCACCGTTGAGGGGCCTGATCACCGGGGAGCTGTTTTTT.

This clonotype was counted ten times or more. The J gene is TRBJ2-1, the V gene TRBV5-5; 8 nucleotides match TRBD2. The germline gives CDR1 SGHKS, CDR2 YYEKEE (reference sequence). The V gene end was trimmed by 4 bases and the J gene end by 5 bases; junction bases not matched to a gene: 2. CDR3 length: 13 amino acids. The CDR3 spells CASSPGGHNEQFF. The DNA for the CDR3 is TGTGCCAGCAGCCCGGGGGGGCACAATGAGCAGTTCTTC.

V is TRBV20-1 and J is TRBJ2-3, with D possibly TRBD2 on 6 matching bases. The germline gives CDR1 DFQATT, CDR2 SNEGSKA (reference sequence). This CDR3 comprises 14 residues. Deletions cut 3 bases from V and 1 base from J, with 11 bases between. The chain's CDR3 is CSARSGTGTDTQYF. As DNA, the CDR3 is TGCAGTGCTAGGTCAGGGACTGGCACAGATACGCAGTATTTT.

This clonotype has ten or more counts. The chain carries TRBV18 and TRBJ2-7; D not resolved. CDR1 is KGHSH and CDR2 is LQKENI in the germline V gene. With 3 bases removed from V and 2 bases from J, the gap between germline ends came to 14 bases. The CDR3 has 15 amino acids. The CDR3 reads CASSPRTAITYEQYF. The CDR3 DNA follows: TGTGCCAGCTCACCTCGCACAGCAATAACCTACGAGCAGTACTTC.

There are a few counts of this clonotype. This is likely a read error, given that the CDR3 carries no conserved phenylalanine or tryptophan at its end. CDR3 coding DNA: TGTGCCAGCAGCCACACCTCGGGAGGCTACACCTCC. This gives the protein CASSHTSGGYTS. The chain links TRBV16 to TRBJ1-2; the D is unclear. The CDR3 runs to 12 residues. The germline gives CDR1 KGHSY, CDR2 FQNENV. V lost 3 bases and J lost 8, with 10 bases in between.

A note on this clonotype: No conserved phenylalanine or tryptophan ends this CDR3, so it is likely a read error. Because the CDR3's place on the DNA is in doubt, the DNA is left out and the CDR3 is given as listed by TCRdb. This chain joins TRBV12-3 or TRBV12-4 and TRBJ2-1. The CDR3 contains 8 residues when both ends are counted. The CDR3 loop is CASSLAGS.

The chain employs TRBV6-7 and TRBJ1-4; D is perhaps TRBD1 (5 bases). TRBV6-7 is an ORF, with its function uncertain. This CDR3 contains 18 residues. The V end was cut by 4 bases, the J end by 3 bases, with 21 bases between. This CDR3 is CASSSEDTTRRPNEKLFF. In nucleotides, the CDR3 is TGTGCCAGCAGTTCGGAGGACACGACGAGGCGGCCTAATGAAAAACTGTTTTTT.

The chain is built from TRBV2 and TRBJ1-4; D is undetermined. Per germline, CDR1 SNHLY and CDR2 FYNNEI. V lost 5 bases and J lost 0, with 7 bases in between. The CDR3 is made up of 14 amino acids. The CDR3 coding sequence is TGTGCCAGCAGTACAGATGCAACTAATGAAAAACTGTTTTTT. It encodes CASSTDATNEKLFF.

This clonotype was recorded many times. The chain carries TRBV5-1 and TRBJ2-3; D unresolved. The CDR3 has 17 residues. The germline V and J ends were trimmed by 2 bases and 0 bases, with 16 bases remaining between them. The V gene's germline CDR1 is SGHRS and CDR2 YFSETQ. The CDR3 DNA follows: TGCGCCAGCAGCTTAATAATAGCCTTGAGAAGCACAGATACGCAGTATTTT. Protein: CASSLIIALRSTDTQYF.

The chain is built from TRBV6-5 and TRBJ1-2; possible D gene TRBD1, 6 bases. In germline, CDR1 is MNHEY, CDR2 SVGAGI. The CDR3 runs 17 residues. The V and J ends lost 0 bases and 2 bases respectively, with 16 bases between them. The chain's CDR3 is CASSYSSWGARNYGYTF. The DNA for the CDR3 is TGTGCCAGCAGTTACTCCTCCTGGGGGGCCCGGAACTATGGCTACACCTTC.

This chain connects TRBV24-1 to TRBJ2-5; the D gene is possibly TRBD2 (5 bases). Germline CDR1 KGHDR, CDR2 SFDVKD. V was pared by 4 bases and J by 5 bases, with 19 bases between. This CDR3 has 16 amino acids. The CDR3 loop is CATSEPKERSGETQYF. For the CDR3, the DNA is TGTGCCACCAGTGAGCCCAAAGAGCGGTCCGGGGAGACCCAGTACTTC.

The chain's CDR3 is CSARDLGTSLTQYF. In nucleotides, the CDR3 is TGCAGTGCTAGAGATCTGGGGACTAGCTTGACGCAGTATTTT. The chain combines TRBV20-1 with TRBJ2-3; 9 bases are a match to TRBD2. Trimming removed 0 bases from V and 9 bases from J; junction bases left unmatched: 7. The CDR3 is 14 amino acids. Looked up from germline, CDR1 is DFQATT and CDR2 is SNEGSKA (reference sequence).

This clonotype was observed a few times. V is TRBV27 and J is TRBJ2-7; D remains unclear. The CDR3 has 13 amino acids. Germline V gene sequence: CDR1 MNHEY, CDR2 SMNVEV (reference sequence). Trimming removed 2 bases from V and 4 bases from J, with 9 bases in between. The CDR3 loop is CASSLNQDYEQYF. The CDR3 coding sequence is TGTGCCAGCAGTTTAAACCAGGATTACGAGCAGTACTTC.

The gene calls are TRBV19 and TRBJ1-2; 8 bases agree with TRBD1. CDR3 length equals 12 residues. Trimming took 7 bases from V and 8 from J; bases not matched to a gene: 6. Germline assignment: CDR1 LNHDA and CDR2 SQIVND (reference sequence). The CDR3 sequence: CASTGTGQGYTF. In nucleotides, the CDR3 is TGTGCCAGTACCGGGACAGGTCAAGGCTACACCTTC.

This clonotype was seen only a few times. This chain links TRBV4-1 with TRBJ2-3; D call uncertain. This CDR3 region has 14 residues. Germline CDR1 reads MGHRA; CDR2 reads YSYEKL. V lost 1 base, J lost 3 bases, and 8 bases lay in between. The CDR3 nucleotides are TGCGCCAGCAGCCAAGCGTTGAGAACAGATACGCAGTATTTT. It translates to CASSQALRTDTQYF.

This clonotype was seen at least ten times. The CDR3 reads CASRVLAGGSREQYF. In DNA form, the CDR3 reads TGTGCCAGCAGGGTTCTAGCGGGAGGGTCGAGGGAGCAGTACTTC. The chain employs TRBV2 and TRBJ2-7; 12 bases are shared with TRBD2. The CDR3 has 15 residues. V trimming: 6 bases; J trimming: 7 bases; junction bases outside the gene matches: 10. CDR1 is SNHLY and CDR2 is FYNNEI in the germline V gene.

The table lists this clonotype with many counts. The V call is TRBV2, the J call TRBJ1-2; D ambiguous. In germline, CDR1 is SNHLY, CDR2 FYNNEI. The V gene lost 6 bases and the J gene lost 7 bases, with 21 bases spanning the gap. This CDR3 is built from 15 residues. CDR3 region: CASSLTQSAHGGYTF. The CDR3 coding sequence is TGTGCCAGCAGCCTGACACAGTCTGCCCACGGTGGCTACACCTTC.

This clonotype was observed a handful of times. The junction departs from germline at one end; a sequencing error may be responsible. V gene TRBV7-3 combines with J gene TRBJ2-5; 14 bases are a match to TRBD2. Germline CDR1 SGHTA, CDR2 FQGTGA. This CDR3 has 15 residues. CDR3 DNA: TGTGCCAGCAGCTTATCCGGGACTAGCGGGAGCGCCAGTTCCTTC. Translation: CASSLSGTSGSASSF.

The V gene is TRBV29-1, the J gene TRBJ1-1; weak D call: TRBD1 (6 bases). Trimming removed 5 bases at V and 2 bases at J, with 12 bases between. Germline V gene sequence: CDR1 SQVTM, CDR2 ANQGSEA. This CDR3 region has 13 residues. CDR3 protein: CSVPDSSNTEAFF. The CDR3 DNA reads TGCAGCGTTCCGGACAGCTCTAACACTGAAGCTTTCTTT.

This clonotype has a handful of counts. The genes are TRBV19 and TRBJ1-1; D unresolved. Trimming shortened V by 6 bases and J by 7 bases, and 18 bases separated the two germline ends. Germline V gene data show CDR1 as LNHDA and CDR2 as SQIVND (reference sequence). The CDR3 is 14 residues long. CDR3 region: CASSPALGQIEAFF. For the CDR3, the DNA is TGTGCCAGTAGCCCGGCGTTAGGGCAGATTGAAGCTTTCTTT.

The gene calls are TRBV5-1 and TRBJ2-1, with a possible D match to TRBD1 (5 bases). The CDR3 is 15 amino acids. CDR1 and CDR2 from the germline V gene are SGHRS and YFSETQ. Between the trimmed V and J ends, which lost 0 bases and 4 bases, there was a span of 11 bases. The CDR3 is CASSLGQTIYNEQFF. The DNA of the CDR3 is TGCGCCAGCAGCTTGGGACAGACAATATACAATGAGCAGTTCTTC.

In this sample, this clonotype turned up many times. The V gene is TRBV6-2 or TRBV6-3, the J gene TRBJ2-1; D is possibly TRBD2 (6 bases). Germline CDR1 and CDR2: MNHEY and SVGEGT. Trimming took 5 bases from V and 9 from J, leaving 20 bases between them. The CDR3 consists of 15 residues. The CDR3 spells CASSAEPSETGEQFF. CDR3 sequence (DNA): TGTGCCAGCAGTGCCGAGCCTAGCGAGACGGGTGAGCAGTTCTTC.

J is TRBJ2-7 and V is TRBV20-1; D unresolved. V lost 3 bases and J 1 base, leaving 7 bases between the germline ends. Germline V gene data show CDR1 as DFQATT and CDR2 as SNEGSKA (reference sequence). This CDR3 is built from 12 residues. The CDR3 sequence is CSASYLSYEQYF. The CDR3 coding sequence is TGCAGTGCTAGTTACTTGTCCTACGAGCAGTACTTC.